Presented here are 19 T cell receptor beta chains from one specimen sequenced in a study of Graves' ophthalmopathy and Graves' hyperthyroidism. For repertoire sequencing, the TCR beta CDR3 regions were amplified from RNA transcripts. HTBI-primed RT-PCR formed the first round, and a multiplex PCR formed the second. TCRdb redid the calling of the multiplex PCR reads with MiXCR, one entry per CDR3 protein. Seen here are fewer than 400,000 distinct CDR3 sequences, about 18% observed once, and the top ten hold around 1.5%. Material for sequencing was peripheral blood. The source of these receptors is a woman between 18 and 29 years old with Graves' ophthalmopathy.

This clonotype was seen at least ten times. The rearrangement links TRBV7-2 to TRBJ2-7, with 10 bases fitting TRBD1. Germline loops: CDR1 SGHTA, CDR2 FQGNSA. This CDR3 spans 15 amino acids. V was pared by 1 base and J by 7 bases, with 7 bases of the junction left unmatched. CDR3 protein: CASSLVGTGEREQYF. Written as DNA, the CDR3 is TGTGCCAGCAGCTTAGTCGGGACAGGGGAGAGGGAGCAGTACTTC.

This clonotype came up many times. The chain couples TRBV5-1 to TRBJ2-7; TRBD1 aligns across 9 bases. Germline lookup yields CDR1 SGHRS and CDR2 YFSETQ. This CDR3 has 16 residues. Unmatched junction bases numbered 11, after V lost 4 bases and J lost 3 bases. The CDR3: CASSPPSGTGYYEQYF. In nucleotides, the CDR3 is TGCGCCAGCAGCCCCCCATCCGGGACAGGGTACTACGAGCAGTACTTC.

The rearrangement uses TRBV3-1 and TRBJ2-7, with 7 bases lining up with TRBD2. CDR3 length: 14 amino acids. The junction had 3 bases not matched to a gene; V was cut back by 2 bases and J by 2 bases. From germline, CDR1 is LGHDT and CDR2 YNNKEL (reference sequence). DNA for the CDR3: TGTGCCAGCAGCCAATGGCGGGAGACCTACGAGCAGTACTTC. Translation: CASSQWRETYEQYF.

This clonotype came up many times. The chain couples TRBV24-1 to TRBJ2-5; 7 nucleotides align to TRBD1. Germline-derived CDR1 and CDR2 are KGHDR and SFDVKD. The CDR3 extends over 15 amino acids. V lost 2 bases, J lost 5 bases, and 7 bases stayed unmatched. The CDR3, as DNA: TGTGCCACCAGTGATTACAACAGGGGTAGCGAGACCCAGTACTTC. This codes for CATSDYNRGSETQYF.

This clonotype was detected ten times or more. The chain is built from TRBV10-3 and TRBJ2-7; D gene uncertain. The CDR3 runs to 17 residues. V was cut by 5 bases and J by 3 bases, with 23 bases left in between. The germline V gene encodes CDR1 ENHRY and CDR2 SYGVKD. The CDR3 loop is CAISNPGGPLRSYEQYF. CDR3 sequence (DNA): TGTGCCATCAGTAATCCCGGTGGGCCCCTTAGGAGCTACGAGCAGTACTTC.

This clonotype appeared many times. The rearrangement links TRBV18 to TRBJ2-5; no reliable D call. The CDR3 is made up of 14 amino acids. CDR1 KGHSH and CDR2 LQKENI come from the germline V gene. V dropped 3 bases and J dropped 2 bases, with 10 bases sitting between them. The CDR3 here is CASSPGQHQETQYF. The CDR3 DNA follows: TGTGCCAGCTCACCTGGGCAGCATCAAGAGACCCAGTACTTC. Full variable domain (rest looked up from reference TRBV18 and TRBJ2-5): NAGVMQNPRHLVRRRGQEARLRCSPMKGHSHVYWYRQLPEEGLKFMVYLQKENIIDESGMPKERFSAEFPKEGPSILRIQQVVRGDSAAYFCASSPGQHQETQYFGPGTRLLVL.

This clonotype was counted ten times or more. CDR3 nucleotide sequence: TGTGCCAGCAGTGGTTCGACAGGGAGGGATGGCTACACCTTC. Translating gives CASSGSTGRDGYTF. The V gene is TRBV2, the J gene TRBJ1-2, with 7 nucleotides matching TRBD1. CDR3 length: 14 amino acids. Germline lookup yields CDR1 SNHLY and CDR2 FYNNEI. V lost 4 bases to trimming and J lost 6 bases; unmatched junction nucleotides: 8.

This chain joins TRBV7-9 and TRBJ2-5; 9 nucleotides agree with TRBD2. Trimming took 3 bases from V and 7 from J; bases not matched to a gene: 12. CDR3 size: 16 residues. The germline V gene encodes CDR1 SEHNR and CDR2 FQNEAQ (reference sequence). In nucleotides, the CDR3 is TGTGCCAGCAGCTTTCCGACTAGCGGTGACCCCAGGACCCAGTACTTC. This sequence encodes CASSFPTSGDPRTQYF.

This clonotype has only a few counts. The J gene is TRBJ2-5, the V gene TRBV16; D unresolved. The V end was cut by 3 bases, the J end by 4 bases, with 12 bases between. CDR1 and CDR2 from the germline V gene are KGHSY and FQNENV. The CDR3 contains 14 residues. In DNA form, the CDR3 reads TGTGCCAGCAGCCAGACGACATTTTCAGAGACCCAGTACTTC. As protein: CASSQTTFSETQYF. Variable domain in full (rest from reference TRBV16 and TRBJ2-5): GEEVAQTPKHLVRGEGQKAKLYCAPIKGHSYVFWYQQVLKNEFKFLISFQNENVFDETGMPKERFSAKCLPNSPCSLEIQATKLEDSAVYFCASSQTTFSETQYFGPGTRLLVL.

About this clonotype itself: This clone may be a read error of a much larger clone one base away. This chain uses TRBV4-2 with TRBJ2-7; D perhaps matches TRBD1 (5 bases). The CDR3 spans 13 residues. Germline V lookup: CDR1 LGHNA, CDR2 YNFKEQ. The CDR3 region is CVSSQRGPGEQYF. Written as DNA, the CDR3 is TGTGTCAGCAGCCAAAGGGGTCCCGGCGAGCAGTACTTC.

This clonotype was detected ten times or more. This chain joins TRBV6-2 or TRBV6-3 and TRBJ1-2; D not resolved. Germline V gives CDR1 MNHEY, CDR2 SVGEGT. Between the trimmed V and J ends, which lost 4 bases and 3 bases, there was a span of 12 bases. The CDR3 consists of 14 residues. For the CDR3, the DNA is TGTGCCAGCAGTTTCCGGAGTCAGGACTATGGCTACACCTTC. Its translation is CASSFRSQDYGYTF.

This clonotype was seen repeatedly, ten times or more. In DNA form, the CDR3 reads TGTGCCACTGCGACTAGCGGTCTCAAACAAGAGACCCAGTACTTC. Translating gives CATATSGLKQETQYF. The chain recombines TRBV10-3 with TRBJ2-5, with 9 bases fitting TRBD2. The V and J ends lost 10 bases and 2 bases, in that order; junction bases with no gene match: 11. The CDR3 length is 15 residues. In germline, CDR1 is ENHRY, CDR2 SYGVKD.

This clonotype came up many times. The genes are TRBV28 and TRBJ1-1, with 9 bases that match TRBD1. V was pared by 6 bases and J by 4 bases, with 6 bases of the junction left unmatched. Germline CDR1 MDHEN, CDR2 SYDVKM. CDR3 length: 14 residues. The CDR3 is CASSRTGAGTEAFF. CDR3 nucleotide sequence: TGTGCCAGCAGCCGGACAGGGGCGGGCACTGAAGCTTTCTTT.

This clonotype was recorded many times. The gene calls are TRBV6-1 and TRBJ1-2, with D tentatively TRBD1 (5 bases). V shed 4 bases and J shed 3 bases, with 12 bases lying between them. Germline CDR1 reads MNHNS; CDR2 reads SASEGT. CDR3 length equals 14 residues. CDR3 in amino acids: CASSGFVTDYGYTF. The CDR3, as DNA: TGTGCCAGCAGTGGTTTCGTGACAGACTATGGCTACACCTTC.

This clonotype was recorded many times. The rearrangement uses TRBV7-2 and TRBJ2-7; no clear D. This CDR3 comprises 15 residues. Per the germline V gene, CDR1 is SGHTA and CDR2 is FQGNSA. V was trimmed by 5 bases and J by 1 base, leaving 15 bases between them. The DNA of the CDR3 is TGTGCCAGCAGCAAAGCCCGGAGCTTTTCCTACGAGCAGTACTTC. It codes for CASSKARSFSYEQYF.

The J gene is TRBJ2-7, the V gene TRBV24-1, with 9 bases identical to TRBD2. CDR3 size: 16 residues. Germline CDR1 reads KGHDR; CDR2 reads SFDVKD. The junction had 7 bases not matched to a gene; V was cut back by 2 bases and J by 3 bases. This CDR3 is CATSDSGPSGIYEQYF. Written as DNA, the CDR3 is TGTGCCACCAGTGATTCCGGCCCTAGCGGGATCTACGAGCAGTACTTC.

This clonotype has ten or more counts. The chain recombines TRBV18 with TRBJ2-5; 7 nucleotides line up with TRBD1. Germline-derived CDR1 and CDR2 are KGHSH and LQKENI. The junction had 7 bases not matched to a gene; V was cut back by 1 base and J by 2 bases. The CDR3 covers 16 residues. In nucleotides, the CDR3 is TGTGCCAGCTCACCACGAACAGGGGATGGGCAAGAGACCCAGTACTTC. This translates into CASSPRTGDGQETQYF.

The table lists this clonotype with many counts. The CDR3 loop reads CASSLDRSMNTEAFF. DNA of the CDR3: TGTGCCAGCAGCTTAGACAGGAGTATGAACACTGAAGCTTTCTTT. The chain links TRBV11-2 to TRBJ1-1; no firm D call. Germline CDR1 reads SGHAT; CDR2 reads FQNNGV. The CDR3 runs 15 residues. The germline V and J ends were trimmed by 0 bases and 0 bases, with 8 bases remaining between them. Using reference TRBV11-2 and TRBJ1-1 for the parts outside the CDR3, the full variable domain is EAGVAQSPRYKIIEKRQSVAFWCNPISGHATLYWYQQILGQGPKLLIQFQNNGVVDDSQLPKDRFSAERLKGVDSTLKIQPAKLEDSAVYLCASSLDRSMNTEAFFGQGTRLTVV.

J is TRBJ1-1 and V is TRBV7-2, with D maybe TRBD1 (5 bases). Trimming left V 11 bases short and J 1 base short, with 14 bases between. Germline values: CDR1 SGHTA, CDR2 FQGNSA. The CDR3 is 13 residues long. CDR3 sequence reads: CADSRQPNTEAFF. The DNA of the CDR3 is TGTGCCGACAGCCGACAGCCGAACACTGAAGCTTTCTTT.